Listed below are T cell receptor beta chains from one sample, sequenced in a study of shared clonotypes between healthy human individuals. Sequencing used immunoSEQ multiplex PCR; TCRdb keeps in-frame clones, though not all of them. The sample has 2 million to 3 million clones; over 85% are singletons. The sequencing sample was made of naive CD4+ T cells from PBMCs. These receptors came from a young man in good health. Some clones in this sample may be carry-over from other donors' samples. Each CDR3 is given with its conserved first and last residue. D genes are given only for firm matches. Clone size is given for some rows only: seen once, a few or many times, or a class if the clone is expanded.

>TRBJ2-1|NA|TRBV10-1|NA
TGCGCCAGCAGTGGACGAGAGCAGTTCTTC
CASSGREQFF
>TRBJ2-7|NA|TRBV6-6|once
TGTGCCAGCAGGGCGGGGACACTTTACTACGAGCAGTACTTC
CASRAGTLYYEQYF
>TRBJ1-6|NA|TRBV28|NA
TGTGCCAGCAGGCCAGAGGTTACCAATTCACCCCTCCACTTT
CASRPEVTNSPLHF
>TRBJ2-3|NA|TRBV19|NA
TGTGCCAGTAGAGGGGAGGATACGCAGTATTTT
CASRGEDTQYF
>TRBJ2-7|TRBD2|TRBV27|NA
TGTGCCAGCAGTCTCGGACTAGCGGGAATTTACGAGCAGTACTTC
CASSLGLAGIYEQYF
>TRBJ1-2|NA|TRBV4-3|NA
TGCGCCAGCAGCCAAGATCGGCAGAACTATGGCTACACCTTC
CASSQDRQNYGYTF
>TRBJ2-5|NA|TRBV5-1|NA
TGCGCCAGCACCAAGGGTATCTTGGACCCGCCACAGGAGACCCAGTACTTC
CASTKGILDPPQETQYF
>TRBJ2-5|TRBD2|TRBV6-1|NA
TGTGCCACCCTACGACTAGCCCTAAGGTGGACCCAGTACTTC
CATLRLALRWTQYF
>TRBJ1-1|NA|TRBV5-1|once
TGCGCCAGCACCCCCGGGGCCACAAAGAACACTGAAGCTTTCTTT
CASTPGATKNTEAFF
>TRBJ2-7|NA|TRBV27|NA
TGTGCCAGCAGTTTATCCCCCCCCAGGGCCTACGAGCAGTACTTC
CASSLSPPRAYEQYF
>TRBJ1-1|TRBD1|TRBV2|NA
TGTGCCAGCAGTACAGGGGGAGGGTACACTGAAGCTTTCTTT
CASSTGGGYTEAFF
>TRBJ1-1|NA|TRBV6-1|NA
TGTGCCAGCAGTGATAAGGCTTTGAACACTGAAGCTTTCTTT
CASSDKALNTEAFF
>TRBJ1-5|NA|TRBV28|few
TGTGCCAGCAGTTTAGCAGGGATCCGGCATTTT
CASSLAGIRHF
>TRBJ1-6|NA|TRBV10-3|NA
TGTGCCATCAGTGTCGGCGGGAATAATTCACCCCTCCACTTT
CAISVGGNNSPLHF
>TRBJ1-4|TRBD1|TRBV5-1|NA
TGCGCCAGCAGCTTGGCCCCCGGACAGGGGCCCGAAAAACTGTTTTTT
CASSLAPGQGPEKLFF
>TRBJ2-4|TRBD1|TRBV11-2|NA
TGTGCCAGCAGCCTTACAGGGGTAAAAAACATTCAGTACTTC
CASSLTGVKNIQYF
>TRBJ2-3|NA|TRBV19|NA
TGTGCCAGTAGTACCCGACGGTGGCAAATTAGCACAGATACGCAGTATTTT
CASSTRRWQISTDTQYF
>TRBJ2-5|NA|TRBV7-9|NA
TGTGCCAGCAGCCCCCTTCGGTGGGGAGAGACCCAGTACTTC
CASSPLRWGETQYF
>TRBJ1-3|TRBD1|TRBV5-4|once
TGTGCCAGCAGCGTCGGGACAGCTTTTTCTGGAAACACCATATATTTT
CASSVGTAFSGNTIYF
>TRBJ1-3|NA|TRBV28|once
TGTGCCAGCAGTGGGCCCCTGGGGGGATCTGTCGGAAACACCATATATTTT
CASSGPLGGSVGNTIYF
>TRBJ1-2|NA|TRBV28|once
TGTGCCAGCACCCCGGGGCAGAACTATGGCTACACCTTC
CASTPGQNYGYTF
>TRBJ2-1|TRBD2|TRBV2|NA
TGTGCCAGCAAGCTATCTAGCGGGAGGGATGAGCAGTTCTTC
CASKLSSGRDEQFF
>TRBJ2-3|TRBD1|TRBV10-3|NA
TGTGCCATCAGTGAGTTCCGGGACAGGGGTTTAGATACGCAGTATTTT
CAISEFRDRGLDTQYF
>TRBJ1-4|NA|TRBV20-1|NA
TGCAGTGCTCCAACAGGTGAAAAACTGTTTTTT
CSAPTGEKLFF
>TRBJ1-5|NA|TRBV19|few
TGTGCCAGTAGGTGGGCCGGGGGCGGCCAGCCCCAGCATTTT
CASRWAGGGQPQHF
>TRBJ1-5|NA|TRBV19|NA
TGTGCCAGTAGTATCCGAAATAGCAATCAGCCCCAGCATTTT
CASSIRNSNQPQHF
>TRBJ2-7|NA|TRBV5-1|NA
TGCGCCAGCAGGGGTGATACAGGAGGCGACGAGCAGTACTTC
CASRGDTGGDEQYF